This T cell receptor beta chain is drawn from a study of cytomegalovirus exposure and HLA in healthy donors. The CDR3 has 16 residues. Trimming took 4 bases from V and 5 from J; bases not matched to a gene: 11. Germline V CDR1 and CDR2: SGHNT, YYREEE (reference sequence). Use of 60 Vbeta and 13 Jbeta primers characterized the PCR. TCRdb keeps only in-frame clones here, not all; method: immunoSEQ multiplex PCR. The sample has over 95,000 clones, around 77% seen once. With regard to this clone: The target antigen is unknown.

Study-level results: Specific recognition of CMV antigens was confirmed in vitro for a few chains (all CMV-associated). Listed as cytomegalovirus-associated were about 160 TCR beta chains.

The TCR comes from a man aged 35-49 years in good health and CMV-seropositive. The rearrangement joins TRBV5-4 to TRBJ1-1; 10 bases match TRBD1. Sequencing was performed on PBMCs. For the CDR3, the DNA is TGTGCCAGCAGCGGTAATAGACAGGGGGCGCGGACTGAAGCTTTCTTT. The encoded protein is CASSGNRQGARTEAFF. Based on the CDR3 plus reference TRBV5-4 and TRBJ1-1, the full variable domain is ETGVTQSPTHLIKTRGQQVTLRCSSQSGHNTVSWYQQALGQGPQFIFQYYREEENGRGNFPPRFSGLQFPNYSSELNVNALELDDSALYLCASSGNRQGARTEAFFGQGTRLTVV.